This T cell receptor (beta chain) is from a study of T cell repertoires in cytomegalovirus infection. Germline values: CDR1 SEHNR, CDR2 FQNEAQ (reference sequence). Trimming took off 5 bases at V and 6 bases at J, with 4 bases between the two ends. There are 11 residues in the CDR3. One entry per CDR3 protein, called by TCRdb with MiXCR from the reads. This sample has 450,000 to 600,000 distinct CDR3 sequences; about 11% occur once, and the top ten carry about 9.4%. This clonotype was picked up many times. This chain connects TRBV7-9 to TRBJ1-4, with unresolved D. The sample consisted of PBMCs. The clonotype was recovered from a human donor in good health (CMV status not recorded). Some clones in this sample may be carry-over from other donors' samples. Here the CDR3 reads CASSPDEKLFF. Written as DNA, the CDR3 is TGTGCCAGCAGCCCGGATGAAAAACTGTTTTTT.